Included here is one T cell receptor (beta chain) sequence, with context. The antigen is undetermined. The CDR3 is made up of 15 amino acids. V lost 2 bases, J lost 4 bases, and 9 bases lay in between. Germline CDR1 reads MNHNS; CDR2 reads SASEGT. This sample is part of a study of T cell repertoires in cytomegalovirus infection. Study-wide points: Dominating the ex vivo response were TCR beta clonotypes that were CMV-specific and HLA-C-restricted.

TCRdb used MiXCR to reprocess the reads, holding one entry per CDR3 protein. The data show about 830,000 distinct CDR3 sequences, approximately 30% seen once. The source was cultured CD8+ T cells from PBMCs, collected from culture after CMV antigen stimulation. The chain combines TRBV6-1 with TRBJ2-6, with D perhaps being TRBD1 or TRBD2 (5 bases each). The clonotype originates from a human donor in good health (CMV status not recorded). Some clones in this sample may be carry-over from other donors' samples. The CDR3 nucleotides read TGTGCCAGCAGTGAATTAGGGACCGGGGCCAACGTCCTGACTTTC. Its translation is CASSELGTGANVLTF.